Described below is a single TCR beta chain sequence and its context. Its cognate antigen is unknown. This record belongs to a study of beta chain features in type 1 diabetes. Study outcomes and limitations: Shorter templates may be favored by PCR, equally so in patients and controls. More deletions and fewer insertions at VDJ junctions were found in patients with type 1 diabetes.

The entirety of the isolated RNA underwent reverse transcription, so expressed TCRB transcripts were sequenced. Samples of naive, central memory and regulatory T cells yielded a mean of about 3.8 million reads. The table came from immunoSEQ multiplex PCR; TCRdb's copy has only in-frame clones and leaves some out. The table shows hundreds of thousands of clones, with 15% to 17% occurring only once. The length of the CDR3 is 15 residues. V lost 0 bases, J lost 7 bases, and 8 bases stayed unmatched. From germline, CDR1 is LNHNV and CDR2 YYDKDF (reference sequence). V gene TRBV15 combines with J gene TRBJ1-2; TRBD1 agrees at 7 bases. Sequencing was performed on naive CD4+ T cells from blood. The sequence came from a young man in good health. CDR3 DNA: TGTGCCACCAGCAGAGACAGACAGGGAACGGGTGGCTACACCTTC. Translation: CATSRDRQGTGGYTF.